These 27 T cell receptor beta chains were sequenced from one sample in a study of T cell changes during pregnancy in multiple sclerosis. The method was immunoSEQ multiplex PCR; TCRdb's version includes in-frame clones alone and lacks a portion of them. The sample holds approximately 90,000 clones, approximately 92% seen once. The material was peripheral blood, obtained after pregnancy. Source of these receptors: a female donor with multiple sclerosis, enrolled in a pregnancy study.

In its sample, this clone was seen once. This chain uses TRBV7-8 with TRBJ1-5; D is uncertain. The CDR3 sequence is 16 residues long. V lost 2 bases and J lost 6, with 17 bases in between. Germline V gives CDR1 SGHVS, CDR2 FQNEAQ. The CDR3 bases are TGTGCCAGCAGCTTAACGCGCGGGCAGGTGGGTCAGCCCCAGCATTTT. This translates into CASSLTRGQVGQPQHF.

This chain uses TRBV9 with TRBJ2-2; 10 bases are a match to TRBD1. V was pared by 2 bases and J by 5 bases, with 9 bases of the junction left unmatched. CDR3 length: 17 amino acids. The V gene's germline CDR1 is SGDLS and CDR2 YYNGEE. CDR3 sequence reads: CASSVQTGGAGTGELFF. CDR3 DNA sequence: TGTGCCAGCAGCGTCCAGACAGGGGGCGCGGGAACCGGGGAGCTGTTTTTT.

Remarks on this clone: In the same sample, other DNA sequences code for this CDR3. The chain combines TRBV27 with TRBJ1-1; tentative D call: TRBD1 (6 bases). This CDR3 has 12 amino acids. In germline, CDR1 is MNHEY, CDR2 SMNVEV (reference sequence). V was trimmed by 2 bases and J by 5 bases, leaving 6 bases between them. In nucleotides, the CDR3 is TGTGCCAGCAGTTTAACAGGGACTGAAGCTTTCTTT. It yields the protein CASSLTGTEAFF.

The chain uses TRBV5-1 and TRBJ1-1, with TRBD1 matching over 11 bases. Germline trimming cut 4 bases from V and 0 bases from J; bases unmatched to any gene: 8. This CDR3 contains 17 residues. Germline values: CDR1 SGHRS, CDR2 YFSETQ. In nucleotides, the CDR3 is TGCGCCAGCAGCGGGGACAGGGGGTTAGCCATGAACACTGAAGCTTTCTTT. Residues: CASSGDRGLAMNTEAFF.

The genes are TRBV27 and TRBJ1-3, with D maybe TRBD1 (5 bases). Trimming left V 6 bases short and J 3 bases short, with 15 bases between. This CDR3 region has 15 residues. The germline V gene has CDR1 MNHEY and CDR2 SMNVEV (reference sequence). CDR3 sequence (DNA): TGTGCCAGCAGCCCCATATCGGGGGGTGGAAACACCATATATTTT. Translation gives CASSPISGGGNTIYF.

V is TRBV5-4 and J is TRBJ2-5; TRBD2 aligns across 12 bases. Germline V gene lookup returns CDR1 SGHNT and CDR2 YYREEE (reference sequence). This CDR3 is built from 18 residues. After removal of 4 bases from V and 4 bases from J, the junction contained 14 bases not matched to a gene. The CDR3 DNA sequence: TGTGCCAGCAGCCTCAAAGTGACTAGCGGGAGAGAGGCAGAGACCCAGTACTTC. It encodes CASSLKVTSGREAETQYF.

This clone has a single count. This chain links TRBV7-2 with TRBJ2-1; the match to TRBD2 covers 11 bases. CDR1 is SGHTA, CDR2 FQGNSA, per germline. The J segment lost 0 bases and the V segment lost 9 bases, leaving 7 bases of the junction unmatched. This CDR3 region has 16 residues. The CDR3 nucleotides read TGTGCCAGTGTGGGACTAGCGGCCAGCTCCTACAATGAGCAGTTCTTC. Translating gives CASVGLAASSYNEQFF.

The J gene is TRBJ2-1, the V gene TRBV19; D is perhaps TRBD1 (5 bases). V was pared by 2 bases and J by 10 bases, with 9 bases between. The CDR3 length is 12 residues. Germline V gene sequence: CDR1 LNHDA, CDR2 SQIVND (reference sequence). CDR3 nucleotides: TGTGCCAGTAGTATACAGGGTCAGGAGCAGTTCTTC. This sequence encodes CASSIQGQEQFF. Filled out from reference TRBV19 and TRBJ2-1, the complete variable domain reads DGGITQSPKYLFRKEGQNVTLSCEQNLNHDAMYWYRQDPGQGLRLIYYSQIVNDFQKGDIAEGYSVSREKKESFPLTVTSAQKNPTAFYLCASSIQGQEQFFGPGTRLTVL.

The genes are TRBV5-8 and TRBJ1-6; D not certain. Germline CDR1 reads SGHTS; CDR2 reads YDEGEE. The CDR3 loop spans 17 amino acids. V dropped 7 bases and J dropped 0 bases, with 17 bases sitting between them. In DNA form, the CDR3 reads TGTGCCAGCCCAGAGGGTGCCCCTCGCTCCTATAATTCACCCCTCCACTTT. Protein sequence: CASPEGAPRSYNSPLHF.

V and J are TRBV11-2 and TRBJ1-2; D ambiguous. The CDR3 is 15 residues long. Germline CDR1 SGHAT, CDR2 FQNNGV. The V end lost 4 bases, the J end lost 4 bases, and 16 bases lay between the germline ends. This CDR3 is CASSYEPRSGYGYTF. CDR3 DNA sequence: TGTGCCAGCAGCTACGAGCCCCGCAGCGGCTATGGCTACACCTTC.

The CDR3 here is CASSPGLAGRFF. The CDR3 coding sequence is TGTGCCAGCAGCCCGGGACTAGCGGGCAGGTTCTTC. This sequence joins TRBV4-2 and TRBJ2-1; TRBD2 matches 12 bases. Germline CDR1 reads LGHNA; CDR2 reads YNFKEQ. V gave up 4 bases and J gave up 15 bases; unmatched junction bases: 4. The CDR3 spans 12 residues.

V gene TRBV6-5 combines with J gene TRBJ2-3; TRBD2 matches at 7 bases. Germline loops: CDR1 MNHEY, CDR2 SVGAGI. V was clipped by 2 bases and J by 2 bases; unmatched bases: 7. CDR3 length equals 16 residues. CDR3 residues: CASSYARESVTDTQYF. The CDR3, as DNA: TGTGCCAGCAGTTACGCGCGGGAGTCCGTCACAGATACGCAGTATTTT.

V usage is TRBV5-4 and J usage is TRBJ1-2, with unresolved D. The CDR3 is 13 residues long. Trimming removed 2 bases at V and 8 bases at J, with 13 bases between. From germline, CDR1 is SGHNT and CDR2 YYREEE (reference sequence). CDR3 DNA sequence: TGTGCCAGCAGCTTTTGGGGAGAGTTGGGCTACACCTTC. It encodes CASSFWGELGYTF.

V is TRBV6-6 and J is TRBJ2-7; 10 positions agree with TRBD1. Germline V gene lookup returns CDR1 MNHNY and CDR2 SVGAGI (reference sequence). CDR3 length equals 16 residues. Germline trimming cut 5 bases from V and 4 bases from J; bases unmatched to any gene: 11. The CDR3 DNA sequence: TGTGCCAGCAGTGCACGACTCCGGGGACAGGGGTACGAGCAGTACTTC. This encodes CASSARLRGQGYEQYF.

Only a few counts were recorded for this clone. V is TRBV12-2 and J is TRBJ2-5; the table's D call TRBD1 went unverified against the DNA. TRBV12-2 is labeled a pseudogene. This CDR3 has 18 amino acids. CDR3 coding DNA: TGTGCAAGTCGCTTAGGGAGGGGGGACAGGGGGTACCAAGAGACCCAGTACTTC. The encoded protein is CASRLGRGDRGYQETQYF.

V gene TRBV6-6 combines with J gene TRBJ1-4; D remains ambiguous. The CDR3 totals 16 residues. The ends were cut back, 5 bases at V and 2 bases at J, with 15 bases in the middle. Looked up from germline, CDR1 is MNHNY and CDR2 is SVGAGI (reference sequence). This CDR3 is CASSQRRASTNEKLFF. CDR3 DNA: TGTGCCAGCAGTCAGAGGCGGGCCAGCACTAATGAAAAACTGTTTTTT.

The CDR3 protein is CASSLDGRTYGYTF. The CDR3 nucleotides are TGTGCCAGCAGCTTAGACGGGAGAACTTATGGCTACACCTTC. V gene TRBV7-2 combines with J gene TRBJ1-2; D unclear. CDR3 length: 14 residues. V gave up 1 base and J gave up 5 bases, with 11 bases separating them. CDR1 and CDR2 (germline): SGHTA, FQGNSA.

The chain is built from TRBV27 and TRBJ2-5; TRBD1 agrees at 7 bases. The CDR3 spans 16 residues. The germline V gene has CDR1 MNHEY and CDR2 SMNVEV (reference sequence). Unmatched junction bases numbered 12, after V lost 3 bases and J lost 5 bases. CDR3 bases: TGTGCCAGCAGTTTTTTGCCCCGACAGGGTTGGGAGACCCAGTACTTC. Its protein product is CASSFLPRQGWETQYF.

V and J are TRBV27 and TRBJ1-2; 8 nucleotides match TRBD1. J gave up 1 base and V 5 bases, and 12 bases lay outside the gene matches. The CDR3 extends over 17 amino acids. The germline gives CDR1 MNHEY, CDR2 SMNVEV (reference sequence). The CDR3 reads CASSATPDRAYNYGYTF. CDR3 in DNA: TGTGCCAGCAGTGCTACCCCGGACAGGGCGTATAACTATGGCTACACCTTC.

V is TRBV6-1 and J is TRBJ2-1; TRBD2 matches at 9 bases. V lost 3 bases to trimming and J lost 4 bases; unmatched junction nucleotides: 4. The CDR3 has 15 residues. The germline gives CDR1 MNHNS, CDR2 SASEGT. The CDR3, as DNA: TGTGCCAGCAGTGATCAGGCGGGGGGGTACAATGAGCAGTTCTTC. Encoded protein: CASSDQAGGYNEQFF.

The chain has TRBV13 and TRBJ1-2; D might be TRBD1 (5 bases). There are 13 residues in the CDR3. Deletions cut 1 base from V and 5 bases from J, with 8 bases between. From germline, CDR1 is PRHDT and CDR2 FYEKMQ (reference sequence). CDR3: CASSLAGWYGYTF. The CDR3 DNA is TGTGCCAGCAGCTTAGCAGGGTGGTATGGCTACACCTTC.

The chain links TRBV5-6 to TRBJ2-5; D is undetermined. V was pared by 1 base and J by 2 bases, with 18 bases between. The CDR3 totals 17 residues. Germline V gives CDR1 SGHDT, CDR2 YYEEEE. The CDR3 loop is CASSLSRVPNPQETQYF. The CDR3 DNA is TGTGCCAGCAGCTTGAGCCGGGTCCCAAATCCACAAGAGACCCAGTACTTC.

The V call is TRBV29-1, the J call TRBJ1-2, with TRBD1 matching 10 bases. Trimming at V came to 4 bases and at J to 4 bases, leaving 3 bases not matched to a gene. Germline V gene sequence: CDR1 SQVTM, CDR2 ANQGSEA. This CDR3 comprises 13 residues. CDR3 sequence: CSVGTGGPYGYTF. Written as DNA, the CDR3 is TGCAGCGTTGGGACAGGGGGTCCCTATGGCTACACCTTC.

The DNA for the CDR3 is TGTGCCAGCAGCTTCCGACAGGGGGGCACTGAAGCTTTCTTT. This codes for CASSFRQGGTEAFF. The chain uses TRBV13 and TRBJ1-1, with 9 bases that match TRBD1. This CDR3 spans 14 amino acids. After removal of 3 bases from V and 4 bases from J, the junction contained 3 bases not matched to a gene. Germline V gene data show CDR1 as PRHDT and CDR2 as FYEKMQ (reference sequence).

The gene calls are TRBV10-3 and TRBJ2-1, with TRBD2 identical over 11 bases. The CDR3 is 18 residues long. Germline V lookup: CDR1 ENHRY, CDR2 SYGVKD. V lost 6 bases to trimming and J lost 2 bases; unmatched junction nucleotides: 12. In DNA, the CDR3 is TGTGCCATCAGAAGATGGGGACAGGGACTAGCGGCCTACAATGAGCAGTTCTTC. It specifies CAIRRWGQGLAAYNEQFF.

This rearrangement joins TRBV29-1 to TRBJ1-1; TRBD1 is a possible D gene (5 bases). Per the germline V gene, CDR1 is SQVTM and CDR2 is ANQGSEA. Trimming took 6 bases from V and 1 from J, leaving 18 bases between them. The CDR3 loop spans 15 amino acids. CDR3 nucleotides: TGCAGCGTGGCCCGGGGGAGGGCGGCGAACACTGAAGCTTTCTTT. Translating gives CSVARGRAANTEAFF.

The CDR3 is CASEGNSPLHF. In nucleotides, the CDR3 is TGTGCCAGCGAGGGTAATTCACCCCTCCACTTT. The chain joins TRBV28 to TRBJ1-6, with D hard to call. The CDR3 has 11 residues. CDR1 and CDR2 from the germline V gene are MDHEN and SYDVKM. The V and J ends lost 8 bases and 6 bases respectively, with 5 bases between them.